These 10 T cell receptor beta chains were all obtained from the same sample, sequenced in a study of blood T cell repertoires in COVID-19. Some clones are missing from TCRdb's copy, which holds only in-frame ones; the method was immunoSEQ multiplex PCR. In the table there are about 150,000 clones, approximately 88% of which are singletons. Sequenced material: PBMCs or T cells enriched from blood (not recorded which). The source of these receptors is a man aged 65-85 years who had been exposed to COVID-19.

This sequence joins TRBV29-1 and TRBJ2-1; TRBD1 matches 8 bases. The CDR3 has 12 residues. Germline values: CDR1 SQVTM, CDR2 ANQGSEA. Germline trimming cut 2 bases from V and 10 bases from J; bases unmatched to any gene: 4. DNA for the CDR3: TGCAGCGTTGAACAGGGGGCATGGGAGCAGTTCTTC. Translation: CSVEQGAWEQFF.

J is TRBJ2-3 and V is TRBV6-5; D is ambiguous. Trimming removed 2 bases at V and 2 bases at J, with 5 bases between. Germline loops: CDR1 MNHEY, CDR2 SVGAGI. The CDR3 is made up of 13 amino acids. CDR3 region: CASSYEATDTQYF. The DNA for the CDR3 is TGTGCCAGCAGTTACGAAGCCACAGATACGCAGTATTTT.

The rearrangement uses TRBV11-2 and TRBJ1-2; D call uncertain. CDR1 is SGHAT and CDR2 is FQNNGV in the germline V gene. The germline V and J ends were trimmed by 5 bases and 5 bases, with 15 bases remaining between them. The CDR3 consists of 14 residues. The CDR3 DNA reads as TGTGCCAGCAGCCTTCCGGGGAGAAGGTATGGCTACACCTTC. Translating it yields CASSLPGRRYGYTF. Variable domain in full (rest from reference TRBV11-2 and TRBJ1-2): EAGVAQSPRYKIIEKRQSVAFWCNPISGHATLYWYQQILGQGPKLLIQFQNNGVVDDSQLPKDRFSAERLKGVDSTLKIQPAKLEDSAVYLCASSLPGRRYGYTFGSGTRLTVV.

The chain's CDR3 is CASSLAMGLSGSGAGELFF. The CDR3 nucleotides read TGTGCCAGCAGCTTGGCCATGGGCCTAAGCGGGAGCGGGGCCGGGGAGCTGTTTTTT. This chain links TRBV5-5 with TRBJ2-2; 8 bases are shared with TRBD2. Trimming cost V 0 bases and J 6 bases; bases outside gene matches: 16. The CDR3 spans 19 residues. Germline assignment: CDR1 SGHKS and CDR2 YYEKEE (reference sequence).

The rearrangement links TRBV9 to TRBJ2-2; 9 nucleotides agree with TRBD1. V lost 0 bases to trimming and J lost 7 bases; unmatched junction nucleotides: 7. Germline lookup yields CDR1 SGDLS and CDR2 YYNGEE. This CDR3 has 16 amino acids. This chain's CDR3 is CASSVEGTGWYGELFF. The CDR3 DNA reads TGTGCCAGCAGCGTAGAAGGGACAGGGTGGTACGGGGAGCTGTTTTTT.

This chain joins TRBV10-3 and TRBJ1-1, with D possibly TRBD1 on 5 matching bases. The germline gives CDR1 ENHRY, CDR2 SYGVKD. This CDR3 has 15 amino acids. The V end was cut by 1 base, the J end by 3 bases, with 12 bases between. For the CDR3, the DNA is TGTGCCATCAGTGAGTATGCAGGGTTTGACACTGAAGCTTTCTTT. This encodes CAISEYAGFDTEAFF.

The chain couples TRBV18 to TRBJ2-7; no clear D gene. The CDR3 totals 14 residues. Trimming pared 2 bases from V and 6 bases from J, leaving 14 bases between. The V gene's germline CDR1 is KGHSH and CDR2 LQKENI. The CDR3 spells CASSPRLDNSEQYF. The CDR3 DNA is TGTGCCAGCTCACCAAGGCTAGATAATTCCGAGCAGTACTTC.

The chain recombines TRBV10-3 with TRBJ1-1; D possibly corresponds to TRBD1 (5 bases). The V end was cut by 6 bases, the J end by 8 bases, with 19 bases between. The V gene's germline CDR1 is ENHRY and CDR2 SYGVKD. This CDR3 is 14 amino acids long. CDR3 in amino acids: CAIRPDGGLVEAFF. In DNA form, the CDR3 reads TGTGCCATCAGACCCGACGGGGGACTTGTCGAAGCTTTCTTT.

V usage is TRBV9 and J usage is TRBJ2-5, with 13 bases fitting TRBD2. Germline V gives CDR1 SGDLS, CDR2 YYNGEE. The CDR3 extends over 19 amino acids. V trimming: 3 bases; J trimming: 4 bases; junction bases outside the gene matches: 15. The CDR3 nucleotides read TGTGCCAGCAGCGCCCTGGAAGGACTAGCGGGGGAGGGATCAGAGACCCAGTACTTC. Translated: CASSALEGLAGEGSETQYF.

The chain uses TRBV6-5 and TRBJ1-1; possible D gene TRBD1, 5 bases. The germline V gene encodes CDR1 MNHEY and CDR2 SVGAGI. The CDR3 covers 15 residues. V was clipped by 6 bases and J by 1 base, with 15 bases between them. CDR3 DNA sequence: TGTGCCAGCAGCGTAGACAGAACTTCGAACACTGAAGCTTTCTTT. It codes for CASSVDRTSNTEAFF.